Sequencing of this T cell receptor (beta chain) was carried out in a study of blood T cell repertoires in COVID-19. As for the study in general: The study drew acute and convalescent COVID-19 samples from the United States, Italy and Spain. Nucleic acid was either cDNA or gDNA, and it came from T cells, B-cell-depleted T cells, or PBMCs.

The CDR3 is 16 amino acids. Trimming at V came to 0 bases and at J to 4 bases, leaving 3 bases not matched to a gene. CDR1 ENHRY and CDR2 SYGVKD come from the germline V gene. Enrolment of Seattle patients took place during active infection, and they were followed longitudinally. In the original workflow: Researchers report that nucleated cell counts were estimated from reference gene primer amplification. Libraries were prepared by immunoSEQ multiplex PCR; TCRdb keeps only in-frame clonotypes and omits some of them. That table furnishes V, J and clone size, whereas the DNA furnished D and trimming. The sample has 200,000 to 250,000 clones, approximately 85% seen once.

This clonotype originated in a woman aged 70-85 years with COVID-19, enrolled during active disease. The chain recombines TRBV10-3 with TRBJ1-4; 9 nucleotides align to TRBD1. Sequenced material: peripheral blood. The CDR3 region has the DNA TGTGCCATCAGTGAGTCGGACAGGGGCGGTAATGAAAAACTGTTTTTT. Translating it yields CAISESDRGGNEKLFF.